The clone carrying this T cell receptor (beta chain) was detected only a few times. The sample originates from a study of blood T cell repertoires in COVID-19. The overall study: Sites across the United States, Italy and Spain contributed samples from acute and convalescent COVID-19.

Original processing notes: Researchers report that nucleated cell counts were estimated from reference gene primer amplification. Some clones are missing from TCRdb's copy, which holds only in-frame ones; the method was immunoSEQ multiplex PCR. The V and J calls and the clone size are those of that table, but D and trimming were determined from the DNA. This sample has about 300,000 clones; about four fifths occur once, and the top ten carry almost 1.5%. The CDR3 has 14 residues. The V gene end was trimmed by 6 bases and the J gene end by 3 bases; junction bases not matched to a gene: 7. Germline CDR1 reads SGDLS; CDR2 reads YYNGEE.

Sequencing was performed on peripheral blood. The V gene is TRBV9, the J gene TRBJ1-2, with 8 nucleotides matching TRBD1. This clonotype was obtained from a human donor with COVID-19, enrolled during active disease. The donor label of this sample is uncertain. In nucleotides, the CDR3 is TGTGCCAGCACTGGGGGGGGACAGGACTATGGCTACACCTTC. It is translated as CASTGGGQDYGYTF.